This T cell receptor (beta chain) originates from a study of graft-versus-host responses after intestinal transplantation. Study-wide findings and caveats: With peak circulating GvH clone levels came an association with early post-transplant HvG declines.

The V gene's germline CDR1 is SNHLY and CDR2 FYNNEI. This CDR3 is built from 17 residues. V lost 5 bases and J lost 4; bases outside the gene matches: 14. Here immunoSEQ multiplex PCR was the method, and the copy in TCRdb shows in-frame clones only, minus some. This table holds 85,000 to 90,000 clones, approximately 92% found once. Points on this clone: The antigen is unknown.

V and J are TRBV2 and TRBJ1-1, with 9 nucleotides matching TRBD1. The clonotype comes from a human donor who received an intestinal transplant. The sequencing used unstimulated CD4+ T cells sorted from spleen or lymph node cells, collected before intestinal transplant. The CDR3 coding sequence is TGTGCCAGCAGTTCGGTCCTCGGGACAGGGCCTTCCACTGAAGCTTTCTTT. As protein: CASSSVLGTGPSTEAFF.